This section outlines one T cell receptor (beta chain) sequence together with its context. Its antigen is as yet unknown. TCRdb ran MiXCR on the reads and lists one entry per CDR3 protein. The profile covers 250,000 to 300,000 distinct CDR3 sequences, with 25% appearing a single time and approximately 15% taken by the ten largest. These data belong to a study of T cell repertoires in cytomegalovirus infection. The germline V and J ends were trimmed by 2 bases and 2 bases, with 12 bases remaining between them. There are 15 residues in the CDR3. The germline V gene encodes CDR1 SGHAT and CDR2 FQNNGV. Findings of the study overall: In two of eight donors, the top clonotype was HLA-C-restricted CMV-specific. Based on cumulative public TCR beta family frequency, carriers of CMV plus the relevant HLA were identified.

V usage is TRBV11-2 and J usage is TRBJ2-5; D is perhaps TRBD2 (6 bases). The specimen sequenced was PBMCs. This receptor was taken from a human donor in good health (CMV status not recorded). Some clones in this sample may be carry-over from other donors' samples. The CDR3 nucleotides are TGTGCCAGCAGCTTATTTCTAGGACTACAAGAGACCCAGTACTTC. It codes for CASSLFLGLQETQYF.